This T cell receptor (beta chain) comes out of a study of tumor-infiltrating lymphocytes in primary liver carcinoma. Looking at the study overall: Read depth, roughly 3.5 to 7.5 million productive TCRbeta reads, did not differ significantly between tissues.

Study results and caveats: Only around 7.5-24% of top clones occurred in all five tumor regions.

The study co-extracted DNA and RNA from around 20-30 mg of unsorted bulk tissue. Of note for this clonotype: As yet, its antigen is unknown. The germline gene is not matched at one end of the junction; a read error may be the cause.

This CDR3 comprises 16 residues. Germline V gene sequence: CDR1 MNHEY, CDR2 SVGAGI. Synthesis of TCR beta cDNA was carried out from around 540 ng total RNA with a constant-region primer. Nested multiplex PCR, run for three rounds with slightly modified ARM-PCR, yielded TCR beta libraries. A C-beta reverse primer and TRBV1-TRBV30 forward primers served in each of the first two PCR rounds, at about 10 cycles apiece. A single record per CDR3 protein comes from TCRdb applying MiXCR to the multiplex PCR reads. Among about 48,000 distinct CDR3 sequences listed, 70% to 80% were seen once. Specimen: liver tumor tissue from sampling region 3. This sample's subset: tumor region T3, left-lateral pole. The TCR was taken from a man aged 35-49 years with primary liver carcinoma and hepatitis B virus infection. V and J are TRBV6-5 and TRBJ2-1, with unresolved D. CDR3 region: CTSSHSKGGIYNEQFF. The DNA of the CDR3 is TGTACCAGCAGTCACTCGAAGGGCGGTATCTACAATGAGCAGTTCTTC.